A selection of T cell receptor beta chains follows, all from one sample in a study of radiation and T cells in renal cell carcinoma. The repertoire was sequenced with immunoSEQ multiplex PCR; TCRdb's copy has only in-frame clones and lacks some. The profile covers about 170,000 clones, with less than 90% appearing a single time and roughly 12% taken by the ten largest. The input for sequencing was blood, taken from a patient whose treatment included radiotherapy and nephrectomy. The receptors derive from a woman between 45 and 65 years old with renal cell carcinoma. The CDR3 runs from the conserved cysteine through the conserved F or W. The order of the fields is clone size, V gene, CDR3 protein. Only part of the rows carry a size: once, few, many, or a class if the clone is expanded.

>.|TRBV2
CASSLRLSYEQYF
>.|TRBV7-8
CASSIWGTGVGTEAFF
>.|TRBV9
CASSVVDSGGKLFF
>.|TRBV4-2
CASSQDNTYGYTF
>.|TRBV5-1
CASSLMGSGTSYNEQFF
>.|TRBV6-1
CASSESRVFNQPQHF
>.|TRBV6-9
CASISTGGLADNTGELFF
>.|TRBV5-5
CASSFRDSNTGELFF
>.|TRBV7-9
CASSPPVGGYGYTF
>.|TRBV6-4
CASSDSLEYEQYF
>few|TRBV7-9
CASSLSVGQGGYTF
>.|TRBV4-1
CASSPGGFYGYTF
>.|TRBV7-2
CASSLGRETQYF
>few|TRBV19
CASSGGEQFF
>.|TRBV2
CASKTSVGELFF
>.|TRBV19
CASSIRTGEGDSNQPQHF
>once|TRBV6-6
CASSSTSGGARETQYF
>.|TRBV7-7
CAIKGAGGHEQFF
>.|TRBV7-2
CASSLSNTEAFF
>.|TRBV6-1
CASSELGEKLFF
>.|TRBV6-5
CASMGQGPYEQYF
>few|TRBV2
CASTLGTLQETQYF
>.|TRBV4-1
CASSQDRQGRVSPLHF
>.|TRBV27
CASSLKSSGWYEQYF
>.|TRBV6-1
CASSERESQPQHF
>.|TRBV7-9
CASSLGYGTGSNYGYTF
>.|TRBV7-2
CASSGQPYNEQFF
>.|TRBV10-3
CAISDEGSGRTEAFF
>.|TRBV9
CASSASGGRDSPLHF
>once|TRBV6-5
CASGSLNTGELFF
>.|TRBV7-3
CASSLNPSTDTQYF
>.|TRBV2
CASRADAAGNTIYF
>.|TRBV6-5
CASSPRAGELFF
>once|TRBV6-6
CASSYSVGSPYPIYF
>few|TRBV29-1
CSVEGAGATNTEAFF
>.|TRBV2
CASSRQMNTEAFF
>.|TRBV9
CASSVESQGNSPLHF
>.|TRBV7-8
CASTPYQETQYF
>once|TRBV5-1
CASSTGLSGDNEQFF
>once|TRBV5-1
CASSLPTGGPQETQYF
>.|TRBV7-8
CASAPIGGANYGYTF
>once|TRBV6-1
CAEGGREESEQFF
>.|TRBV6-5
CASREDRGSNQPQHF